Listed below are T cell receptor beta chains from one sample, sequenced in a study of blood T cell repertoires in COVID-19. The table came from immunoSEQ multiplex PCR; TCRdb's copy has only in-frame clones and leaves some out. The sample lists about 270,000 clones, 80% to 90% occurring once. Sequences were obtained from PBMCs or T cells enriched from blood (not recorded which). These receptors all come from a woman aged 18-30 years who had recovered from COVID-19. Both conserved end residues are part of each CDR3. Each record gives: CDR3 length, D gene, clone size, V gene, J gene, CDR3 DNA, CDR3 protein. A D gene is named only where the DNA matches it firmly. Rows may omit the clone size; those that give it use once, few, many or a size class.

14	-	-	TRBV27	TRBJ1-6	TGTGCCAGCGGGGGGAGCTCCTATAATTCACCCCTCCACTTT	CASGGSSYNSPLHF
12	TRBD1	-	TRBV13	TRBJ1-1	TGTGCCAGCAGCCCGACAGGACAGGGAGCTTTCTTT	CASSPTGQGAFF
16	TRBD1	-	TRBV16	TRBJ2-3	TGTGCCAGCAGCCCAACCCCGAGACAGGGTTTTGATACGCAGTATTTT	CASSPTPRQGFDTQYF
16	-	once	TRBV28	TRBJ1-2	TGTGCCAGCAGTTTACCCTGGACAGATGGGAGCTATGGCTACACCTTC	CASSLPWTDGSYGYTF
13	TRBD1	-	TRBV29-1	TRBJ1-1	TGCAGCGCTCGGACAGGGGAGAACACTGAAGCTTTCTTT	CSARTGENTEAFF
14	-	-	TRBV9	TRBJ2-7	TGTGCCAGCAGCGTAGATCAGTCCTCCTACGAGCAGTACTTC	CASSVDQSSYEQYF
17	-	-	TRBV5-1	TRBJ2-1	TGCGCCAGCAGCTTGGTCCTAACAGGGAGCTCCTACAATGAGCAGTTCTTC	CASSLVLTGSSYNEQFF
15	-	-	TRBV5-6	TRBJ1-2	TGTGCCAGCAGCCCCCCAGGACTACCCTCCTATGGCTACACCTTC	CASSPPGLPSYGYTF
12	-	-	TRBV30	TRBJ1-2	TGTGCCTTACAGGAGGGTGGCTATGGCTACACCTTC	CALQEGGYGYTF
17	TRBD1	-	TRBV28	TRBJ1-2	TGTGCCAGCAGTTCCGGGACAGGGGGGGGTTCTAACTATGGCTACACCTTC	CASSSGTGGGSNYGYTF
15	-	-	TRBV27	TRBJ1-2	TGTGCCAGCAGTTTAGGTCCGCAGGGGATTTATGGCTACACCTTC	CASSLGPQGIYGYTF
15	TRBD1	once	TRBV28	TRBJ1-5	TGTGCCAGCAGCCAAACAGGGGGCAGAACTCAGCCCCAGCATTTT	CASSQTGGRTQPQHF
13	-	once	TRBV6-2/TRBV6-3	TRBJ1-5	TGTGCCAGCAGTTACGCGAACGGGCAGCCCCAGCATTTT	CASSYANGQPQHF
14	-	-	TRBV6-1	TRBJ1-2	TGTGCCAGCAGTGAAGGGACAGCTAACTATGGCTACACCTTC	CASSEGTANYGYTF
8	-	-	TRBV20-1	TRBJ1-2	TGCAGTGCGGGCCCCCTCTTCTTC	CSAGPLFF
13	-	-	TRBV7-9	TRBJ1-1	TGTGCCAGCAGCCGGATGGAGGGCACTGAAGCTTTCTTT	CASSRMEGTEAFF
16	TRBD2	-	TRBV11-3	TRBJ2-1	TGTGCCAGCAGCTTAGTAGCGGGGGCCCTCTACAATGAGCAGTTCTTC	CASSLVAGALYNEQFF
15	TRBD1	-	TRBV7-6	TRBJ2-2	TGTGCCAGCAGTCAGGACAGGGCGAACACCGGGGAGCTGTTTTTT	CASSQDRANTGELFF
14	TRBD1	-	TRBV4-1	TRBJ2-7	TGCGCCAGCAGCCAACCCCGGGACAGCTACGAGCAGTACTTC	CASSQPRDSYEQYF
13	-	-	TRBV7-3	TRBJ2-1	TGTGCCAGCAGCTTAATAGGCGGGGACGAGCAGTTCTTC	CASSLIGGDEQFF
13	-	-	TRBV5-1	TRBJ2-6	TGCGCCAGCCGCTCAGCTGGGGCCAACGTCCTGACTTTC	CASRSAGANVLTF
11	-	-	TRBV5-6	TRBJ2-3	TGTGCCAGCAGCTTCCAGCGTACGCAGTATTTT	CASSFQRTQYF
16	TRBD2	-	TRBV5-1	TRBJ2-5	TGCGCCAGCAGCCAGACTAGCGGGGGGCACCAAGAGACCCAGTACTTC	CASSQTSGGHQETQYF
14	-	once	TRBV14	TRBJ1-2	TGTGCCAGCAGCCAAGAAACGGGGATTGATGGCTACACCTTC	CASSQETGIDGYTF
19	-	-	TRBV5-8	TRBJ1-3	TGTGCCAGCAGCTTGCTTGTCGGGGGGGGAAGTCACTCTGGAAACACCATATATTTT	CASSLLVGGGSHSGNTIYF
16	TRBD1	-	TRBV19	TRBJ1-5	TGTGCCAGTAGTATAGATCAGGGACAGGGCAATCAGCCCCAGCATTTT	CASSIDQGQGNQPQHF
11	TRBD1	once	TRBV20-1	TRBJ1-1	TGCAGTACAGGACAGGACACTGAAGCTTTCTTT	CSTGQDTEAFF
15	TRBD1	-	TRBV5-1	TRBJ1-2	TGCGCCAGCAGCCGCGGACAGGCGTCCGATAATGGCTACACCTTC	CASSRGQASDNGYTF
14	TRBD1	-	TRBV24-1	TRBJ1-2	TGTGCCACCAGTGCCCCGGACAGGGTTGATGGCTACACCTTC	CATSAPDRVDGYTF
16	TRBD1	-	TRBV28	TRBJ1-1	TGTGCCAGCAGTCCCAGGGGGCGGGGGCCGAACACTGAAGCTTTCTTT	CASSPRGRGPNTEAFF
13	TRBD1	-	TRBV25-1	TRBJ2-3	TGTGCCAGCAGCCAGGGGGCCACAGATACGCAGTATTTT	CASSQGATDTQYF
13	-	-	TRBV20-1	TRBJ2-1	TGCAGTGCTAGTATAACGGGAGACGGGGAGCAGTTCTTC	CSASITGDGEQFF
16	TRBD2	-	TRBV5-1	TRBJ2-2	TGCGCCAGCAGCTTGGAGGGGACTAAAGTCACCGGGGAGCTGTTTTTT	CASSLEGTKVTGELFF
13	-	-	TRBV11-3	TRBJ2-5	TGTGCCAGCAGCCTCCGGGGCCAAGAGACCCAGTACTTC	CASSLRGQETQYF
15	-	-	TRBV27	TRBJ1-2	TGTGCCAGCAGTTTCCTTACGACACGAAACTATGGCTACACCTTC	CASSFLTTRNYGYTF
12	-	-	TRBV7-9	TRBJ1-1	TGTGCCAGCGGACAGTTCAACACTGAAGCTTTCTTT	CASGQFNTEAFF